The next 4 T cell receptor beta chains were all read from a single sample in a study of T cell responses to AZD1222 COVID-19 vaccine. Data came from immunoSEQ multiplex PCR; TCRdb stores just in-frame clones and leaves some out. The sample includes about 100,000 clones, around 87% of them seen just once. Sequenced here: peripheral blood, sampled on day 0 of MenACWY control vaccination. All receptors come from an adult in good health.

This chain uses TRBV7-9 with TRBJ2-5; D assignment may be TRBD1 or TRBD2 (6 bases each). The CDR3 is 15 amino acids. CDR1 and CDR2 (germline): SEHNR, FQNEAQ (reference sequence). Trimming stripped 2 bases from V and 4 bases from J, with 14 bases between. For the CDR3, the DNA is TGTGCCAGCAGCTTATCGGTTGGGGGGCCAGAGACCCAGTACTTC. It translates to CASSLSVGGPETQYF.

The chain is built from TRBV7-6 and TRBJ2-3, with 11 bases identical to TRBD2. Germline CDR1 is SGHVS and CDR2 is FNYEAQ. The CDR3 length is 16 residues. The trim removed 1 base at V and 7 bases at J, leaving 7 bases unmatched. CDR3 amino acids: CASSLGFSGGANTQYF. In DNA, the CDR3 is TGTGCCAGCAGCTTAGGTTTTAGCGGGGGGGCCAATACGCAGTATTTT. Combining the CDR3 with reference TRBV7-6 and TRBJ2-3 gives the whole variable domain GAGVSQSPRYKVTKRGQDVALRCDPISGHVSLYWYRQALGQGPEFLTYFNYEAQQDKSGLPNDRFSAERPEGSISTLTIQRTEQRDSAMYRCASSLGFSGGANTQYFGPGTRLTVL.

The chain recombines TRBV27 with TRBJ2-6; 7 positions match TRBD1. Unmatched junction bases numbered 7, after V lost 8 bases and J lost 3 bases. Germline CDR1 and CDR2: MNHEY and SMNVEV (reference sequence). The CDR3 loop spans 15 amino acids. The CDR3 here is CASRADRDGANVLTF. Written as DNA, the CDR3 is TGTGCCAGCCGAGCCGACAGGGATGGGGCCAACGTCCTGACTTTC.

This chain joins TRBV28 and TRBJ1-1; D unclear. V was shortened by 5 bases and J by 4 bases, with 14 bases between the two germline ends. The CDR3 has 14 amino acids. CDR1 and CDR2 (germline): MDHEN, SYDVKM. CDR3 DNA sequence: TGTGCCAGCAGTGCCATCGGGTTGGCCACTGAAGCTTTCTTT. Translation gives CASSAIGLATEAFF. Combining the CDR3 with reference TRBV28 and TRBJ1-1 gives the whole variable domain DVKVTQSSRYLVKRTGEKVFLECVQDMDHENMFWYRQDPGLGLRLIYFSYDVKMKEKGDIPEGYSVSREKKERFSLILESASTNQTSMYLCASSAIGLATEAFFGQGTRLTVV.